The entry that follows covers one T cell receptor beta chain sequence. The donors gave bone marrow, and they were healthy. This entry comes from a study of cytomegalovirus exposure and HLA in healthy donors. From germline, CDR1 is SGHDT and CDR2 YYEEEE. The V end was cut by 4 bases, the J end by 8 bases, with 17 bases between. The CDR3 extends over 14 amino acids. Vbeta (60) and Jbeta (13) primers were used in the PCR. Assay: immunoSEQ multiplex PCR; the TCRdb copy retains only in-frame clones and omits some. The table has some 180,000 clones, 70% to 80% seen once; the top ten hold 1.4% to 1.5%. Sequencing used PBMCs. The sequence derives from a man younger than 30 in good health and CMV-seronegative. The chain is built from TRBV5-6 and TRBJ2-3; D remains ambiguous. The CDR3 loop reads CASSPALETGTQYF. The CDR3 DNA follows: TGTGCCAGCAGCCCTGCCCTTGAAACTGGTACGCAGTATTTT.